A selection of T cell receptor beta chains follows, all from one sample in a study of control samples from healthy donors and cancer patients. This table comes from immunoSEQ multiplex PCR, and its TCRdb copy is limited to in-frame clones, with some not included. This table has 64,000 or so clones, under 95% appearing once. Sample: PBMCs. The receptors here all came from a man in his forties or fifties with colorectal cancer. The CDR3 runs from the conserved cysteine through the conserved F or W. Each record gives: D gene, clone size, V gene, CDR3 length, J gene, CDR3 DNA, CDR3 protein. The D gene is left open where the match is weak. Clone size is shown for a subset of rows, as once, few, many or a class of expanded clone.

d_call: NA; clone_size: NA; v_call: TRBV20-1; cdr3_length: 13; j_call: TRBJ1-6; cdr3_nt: TGCAGTGCTAGTTCAACCAATTCGGTGAACATACACTTT; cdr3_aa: CSASSTNSVNIHF
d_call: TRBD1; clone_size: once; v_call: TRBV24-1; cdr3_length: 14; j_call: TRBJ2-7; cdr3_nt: TGTGCCACCAGTGTAGGGACAGGGCTTTACGAGCAGTACTTC; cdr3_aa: CATSVGTGLYEQYF
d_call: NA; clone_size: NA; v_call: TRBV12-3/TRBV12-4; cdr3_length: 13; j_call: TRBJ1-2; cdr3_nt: TGTGCCAGCACCCCGATCCTTAACTATGGCTACACCTTC; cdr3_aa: CASTPILNYGYTF
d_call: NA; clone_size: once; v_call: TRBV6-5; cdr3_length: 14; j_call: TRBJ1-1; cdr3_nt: TGTGCCAGCAGTTCGAACAGGGAAGGCACTGAAGCTTTCTTT; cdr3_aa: CASSSNREGTEAFF
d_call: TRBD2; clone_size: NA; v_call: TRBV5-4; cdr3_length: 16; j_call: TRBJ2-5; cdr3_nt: TGTGCCAGCAGCCTGGAAGGTCTAGCGGGGAAAGAGACCCAGTACTTC; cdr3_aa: CASSLEGLAGKETQYF
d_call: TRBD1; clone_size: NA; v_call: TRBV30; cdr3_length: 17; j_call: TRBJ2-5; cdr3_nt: TGTGCCTGGATCGGGCTGGGGGACAGGGGTAAGTGGGAGACCCAGTACTTC; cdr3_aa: CAWIGLGDRGKWETQYF
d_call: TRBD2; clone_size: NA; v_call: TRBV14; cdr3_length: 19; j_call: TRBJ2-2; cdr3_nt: TGTGCCAGCAGCTCGCGACTAGCGGGGGGCCCATCGAACACCGGGGAGCTGTTTTTT; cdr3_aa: CASSSRLAGGPSNTGELFF
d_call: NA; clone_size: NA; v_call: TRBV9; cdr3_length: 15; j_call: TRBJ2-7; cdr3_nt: TGTGCCAGCAGCGTAGCTGACACCCCCTCCTACGAGCAGTACTTC; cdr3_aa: CASSVADTPSYEQYF
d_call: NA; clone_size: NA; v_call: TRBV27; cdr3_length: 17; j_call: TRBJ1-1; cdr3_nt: TGTGCCAGCAGTTTTCTATCTACAGGGCACGAGGTCACTGAAGCTTTCTTT; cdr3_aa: CASSFLSTGHEVTEAFF
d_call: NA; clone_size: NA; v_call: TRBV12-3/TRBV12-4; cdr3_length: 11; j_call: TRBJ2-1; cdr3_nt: TGTGCCAGCCGGACGTACAATGAGCAGTTCTTC; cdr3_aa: CASRTYNEQFF
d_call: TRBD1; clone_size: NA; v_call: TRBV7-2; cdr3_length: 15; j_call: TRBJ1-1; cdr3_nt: TGTGCCAGCAGCCCCGACAGGGGCCAAAACACTGAAGCTTTCTTT; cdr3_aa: CASSPDRGQNTEAFF
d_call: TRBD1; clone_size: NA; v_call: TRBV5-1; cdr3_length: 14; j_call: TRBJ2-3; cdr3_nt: TGCGCCAGCAGCCCCGACAGGGGTTCCGGTACGCAGTATTTT; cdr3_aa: CASSPDRGSGTQYF
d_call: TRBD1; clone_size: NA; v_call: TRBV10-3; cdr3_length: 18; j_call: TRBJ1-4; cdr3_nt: TGTGCCATCAGTGAGGGGACAGGGGCCCTAGGAACTAATGAAAAACTGTTTTTT; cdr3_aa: CAISEGTGALGTNEKLFF
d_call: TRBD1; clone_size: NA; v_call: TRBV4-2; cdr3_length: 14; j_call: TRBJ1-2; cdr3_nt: TGTGCCAGCAGCCAACGGACAGGGAACTATGGCTACACCTTC; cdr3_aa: CASSQRTGNYGYTF
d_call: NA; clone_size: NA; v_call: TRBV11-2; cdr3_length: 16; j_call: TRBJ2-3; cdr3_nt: TGTGCCAGCAGCTTAACAGTGGTCAGGGGAACAGATACGCAGTATTTT; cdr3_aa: CASSLTVVRGTDTQYF
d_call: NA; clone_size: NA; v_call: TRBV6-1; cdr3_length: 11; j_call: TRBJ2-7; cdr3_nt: TGTGCCAGCAGTGAGACCTACGAGCAGTACTTC; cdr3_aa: CASSETYEQYF
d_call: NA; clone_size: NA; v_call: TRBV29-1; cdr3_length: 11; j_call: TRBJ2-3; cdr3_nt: TGCAGCGCCGGTCGAGGAGGGATGGGGTATTTT; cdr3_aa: CSAGRGGMGYF
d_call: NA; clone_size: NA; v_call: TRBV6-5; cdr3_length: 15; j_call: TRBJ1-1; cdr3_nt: TGTGCCAGCAGTTACTCCCAGGGTATTACCACTGAAGCTTTCTTT; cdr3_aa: CASSYSQGITTEAFF
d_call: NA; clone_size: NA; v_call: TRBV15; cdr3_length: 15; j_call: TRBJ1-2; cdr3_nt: TGTGCCACCAGCAGAGGAGGTCAGGGAGGATATGGCTACACCTTC; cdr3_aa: CATSRGGQGGYGYTF
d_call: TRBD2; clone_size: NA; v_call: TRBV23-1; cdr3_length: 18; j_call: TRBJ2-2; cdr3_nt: TGCGCCAGCAGTCAAACCGTTCGCGGGGGGGCCTGGGCCGGGGAGCTGTTTTTT; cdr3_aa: CASSQTVRGGAWAGELFF
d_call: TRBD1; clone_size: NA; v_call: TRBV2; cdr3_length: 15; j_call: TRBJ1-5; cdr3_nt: TGTGCCAGCAGTCCTCAGGGGGCCCCTAATCAGCCCCAGCATTTT; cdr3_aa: CASSPQGAPNQPQHF
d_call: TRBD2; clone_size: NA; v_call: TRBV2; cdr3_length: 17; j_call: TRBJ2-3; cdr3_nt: TGTGCCAGCAGTTCGGGGCCACAGCGGGGGCCCACAGATACGCAGTATTTT; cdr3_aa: CASSSGPQRGPTDTQYF
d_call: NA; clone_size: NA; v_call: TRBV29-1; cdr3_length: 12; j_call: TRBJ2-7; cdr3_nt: TGCAGCGCGCGCGGCCCCTATGGCGAGCAGTACTTC; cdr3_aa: CSARGPYGEQYF
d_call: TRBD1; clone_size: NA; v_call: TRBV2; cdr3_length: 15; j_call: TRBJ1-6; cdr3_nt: TGTGCCAGCAGGGCCGGGACAGGGGAAAATTCACCCCTCCACTTT; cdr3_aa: CASRAGTGENSPLHF
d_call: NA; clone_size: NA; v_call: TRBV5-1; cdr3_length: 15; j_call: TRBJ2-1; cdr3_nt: TGCGCCAGCAGCTTGGATCAAGGGGGTTACAATGAGCAGTTCTTC; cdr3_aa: CASSLDQGGYNEQFF
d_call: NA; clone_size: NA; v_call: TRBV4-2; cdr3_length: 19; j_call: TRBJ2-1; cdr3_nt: TGTGCCAGCAGCCAAGAACGGGCGGGGCAGCTTGGATCGTACAATGAGCAGTTCTTC; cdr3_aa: CASSQERAGQLGSYNEQFF
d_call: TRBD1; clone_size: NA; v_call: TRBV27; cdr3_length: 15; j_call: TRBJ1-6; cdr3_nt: TGTGCCAGCAGTTTGGGGACAGGGCAGGGTTCACCCCTCCACTTT; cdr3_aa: CASSLGTGQGSPLHF
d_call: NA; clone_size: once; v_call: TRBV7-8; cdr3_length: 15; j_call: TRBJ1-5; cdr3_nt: TGTGCCAGCAGCTCCTATTCTTCTTTCAATCAGCCCCAGCATTTT; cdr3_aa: CASSSYSSFNQPQHF